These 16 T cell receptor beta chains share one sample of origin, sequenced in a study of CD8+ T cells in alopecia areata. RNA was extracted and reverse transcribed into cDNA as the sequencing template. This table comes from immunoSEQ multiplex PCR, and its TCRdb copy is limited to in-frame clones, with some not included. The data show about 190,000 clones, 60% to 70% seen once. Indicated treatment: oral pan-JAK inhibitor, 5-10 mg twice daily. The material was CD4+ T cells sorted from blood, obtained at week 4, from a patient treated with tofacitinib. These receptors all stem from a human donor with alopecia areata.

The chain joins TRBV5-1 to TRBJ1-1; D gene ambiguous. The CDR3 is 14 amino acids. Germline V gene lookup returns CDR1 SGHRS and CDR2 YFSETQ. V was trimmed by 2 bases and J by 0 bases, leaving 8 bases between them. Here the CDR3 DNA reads TGCGCCAGCAGCTTCGACGGAGTGAACACTGAAGCTTTCTTT. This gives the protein CASSFDGVNTEAFF.

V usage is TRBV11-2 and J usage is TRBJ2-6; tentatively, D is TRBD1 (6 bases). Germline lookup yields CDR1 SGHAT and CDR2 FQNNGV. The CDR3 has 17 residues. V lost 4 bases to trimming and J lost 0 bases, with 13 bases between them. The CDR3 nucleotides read TGTGCCAGCAGCTCCCGACAGGTTGTCTCTGGGGCCAACGTCCTGACTTTC. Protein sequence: CASSSRQVVSGANVLTF.

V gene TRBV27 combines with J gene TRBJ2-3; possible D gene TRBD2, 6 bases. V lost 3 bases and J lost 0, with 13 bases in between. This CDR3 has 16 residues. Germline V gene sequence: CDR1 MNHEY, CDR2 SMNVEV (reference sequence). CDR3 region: CASSLAGSISTDTQYF. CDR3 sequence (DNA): TGTGCCAGCAGTTTGGCGGGGTCTATCAGCACAGATACGCAGTATTTT.

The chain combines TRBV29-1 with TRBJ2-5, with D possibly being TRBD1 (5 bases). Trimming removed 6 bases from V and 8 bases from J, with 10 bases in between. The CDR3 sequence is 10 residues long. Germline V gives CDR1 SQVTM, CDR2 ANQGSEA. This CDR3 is CSVLRGTQYF. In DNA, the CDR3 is TGCAGCGTGCTAAGGGGTACCCAGTACTTC.

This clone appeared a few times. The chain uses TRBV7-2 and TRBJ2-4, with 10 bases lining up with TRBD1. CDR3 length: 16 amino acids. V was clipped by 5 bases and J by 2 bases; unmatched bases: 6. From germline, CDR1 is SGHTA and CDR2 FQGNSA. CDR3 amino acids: CASSPWTGGTKNIQYF. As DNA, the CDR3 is TGTGCCAGCAGCCCCTGGACAGGGGGAACCAAAAACATTCAGTACTTC.

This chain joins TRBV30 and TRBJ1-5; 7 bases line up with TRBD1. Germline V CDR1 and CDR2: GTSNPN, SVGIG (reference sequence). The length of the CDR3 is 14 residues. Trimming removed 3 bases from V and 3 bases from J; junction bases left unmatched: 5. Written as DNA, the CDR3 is TGTGCCTGGAGCAGGACAGGAAACAATCAGCCCCAGCATTTT. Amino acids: CAWSRTGNNQPQHF.

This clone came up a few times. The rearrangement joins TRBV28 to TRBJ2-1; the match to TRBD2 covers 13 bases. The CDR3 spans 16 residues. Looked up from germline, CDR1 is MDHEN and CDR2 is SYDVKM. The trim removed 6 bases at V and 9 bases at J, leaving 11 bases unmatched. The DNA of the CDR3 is TGTGCCAGCAGCAAGGAACTAGCGGGAGGGCCTGGTGAGCAGTTCTTC. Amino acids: CASSKELAGGPGEQFF. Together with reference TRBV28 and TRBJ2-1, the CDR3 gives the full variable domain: DVKVTQSSRYLVKRTGEKVFLECVQDMDHENMFWYRQDPGLGLRLIYFSYDVKMKEKGDIPEGYSVSREKKERFSLILESASTNQTSMYLCASSKELAGGPGEQFFGPGTRLTVL.

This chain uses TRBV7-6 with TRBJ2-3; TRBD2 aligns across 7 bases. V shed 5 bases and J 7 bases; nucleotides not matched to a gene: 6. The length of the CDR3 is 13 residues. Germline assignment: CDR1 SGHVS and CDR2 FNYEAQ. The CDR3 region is CASSPTSWNTQYF. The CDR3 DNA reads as TGTGCCAGCAGCCCGACTAGCTGGAATACGCAGTATTTT.

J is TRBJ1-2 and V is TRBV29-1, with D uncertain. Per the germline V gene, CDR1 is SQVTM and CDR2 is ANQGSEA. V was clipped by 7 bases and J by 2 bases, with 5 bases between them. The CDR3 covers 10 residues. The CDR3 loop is CSAFNYGYTF. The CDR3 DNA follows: TGCAGCGCTTTCAACTATGGCTACACCTTC.

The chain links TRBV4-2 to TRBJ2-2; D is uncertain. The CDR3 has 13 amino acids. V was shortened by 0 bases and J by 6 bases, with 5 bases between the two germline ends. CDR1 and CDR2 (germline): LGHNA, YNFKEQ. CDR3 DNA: TGTGCCAGCAGCCAAGATCAGTCCGGGGAGCTGTTTTTT. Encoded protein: CASSQDQSGELFF.

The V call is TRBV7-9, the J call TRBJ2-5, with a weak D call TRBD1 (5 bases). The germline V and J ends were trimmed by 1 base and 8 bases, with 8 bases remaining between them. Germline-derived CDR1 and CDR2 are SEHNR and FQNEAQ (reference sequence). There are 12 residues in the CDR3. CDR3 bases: TGTGCCAGCAGCTTAGAGGGGCCCACCCAGTACTTC. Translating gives CASSLEGPTQYF.

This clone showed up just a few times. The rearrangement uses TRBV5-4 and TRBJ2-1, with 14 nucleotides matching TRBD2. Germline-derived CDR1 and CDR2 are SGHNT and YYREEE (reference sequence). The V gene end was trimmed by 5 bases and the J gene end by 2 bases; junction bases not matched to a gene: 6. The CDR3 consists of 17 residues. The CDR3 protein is CASRPGTSGSAYNEQFF. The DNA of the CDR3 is TGTGCCAGCAGACCTGGGACTAGCGGGAGTGCCTACAATGAGCAGTTCTTC.

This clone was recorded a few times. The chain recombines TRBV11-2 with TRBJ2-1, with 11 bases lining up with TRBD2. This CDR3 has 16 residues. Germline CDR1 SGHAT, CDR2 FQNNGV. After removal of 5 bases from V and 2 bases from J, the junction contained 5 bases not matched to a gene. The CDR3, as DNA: TGTGCCAGCAGCGCTCTAGCGGGAGGACCCTACAATGAGCAGTTCTTC. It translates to CASSALAGGPYNEQFF.

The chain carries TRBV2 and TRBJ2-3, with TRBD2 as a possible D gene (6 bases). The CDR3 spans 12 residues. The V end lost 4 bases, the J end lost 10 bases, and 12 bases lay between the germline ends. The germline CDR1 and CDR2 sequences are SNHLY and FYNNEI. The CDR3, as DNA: TGTGCCAGCAGTGTGTGGGCGGGATCGCAGTATTTT. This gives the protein CASSVWAGSQYF.

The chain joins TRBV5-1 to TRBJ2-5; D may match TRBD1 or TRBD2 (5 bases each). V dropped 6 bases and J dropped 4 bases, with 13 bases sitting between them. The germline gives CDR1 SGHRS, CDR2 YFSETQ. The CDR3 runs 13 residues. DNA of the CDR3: TGCGCCAGCACGAGGGCAGGGACAGAGACCCAGTACTTC. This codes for CASTRAGTETQYF.

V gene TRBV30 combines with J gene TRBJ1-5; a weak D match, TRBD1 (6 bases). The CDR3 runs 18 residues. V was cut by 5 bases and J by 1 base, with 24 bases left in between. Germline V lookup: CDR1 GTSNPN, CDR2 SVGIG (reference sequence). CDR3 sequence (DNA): TGTGCCTGGCCCAGGGGAGCCCCGCTAAGTTTGAGCAATCAGCCCCAGCATTTT. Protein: CAWPRGAPLSLSNQPQHF.